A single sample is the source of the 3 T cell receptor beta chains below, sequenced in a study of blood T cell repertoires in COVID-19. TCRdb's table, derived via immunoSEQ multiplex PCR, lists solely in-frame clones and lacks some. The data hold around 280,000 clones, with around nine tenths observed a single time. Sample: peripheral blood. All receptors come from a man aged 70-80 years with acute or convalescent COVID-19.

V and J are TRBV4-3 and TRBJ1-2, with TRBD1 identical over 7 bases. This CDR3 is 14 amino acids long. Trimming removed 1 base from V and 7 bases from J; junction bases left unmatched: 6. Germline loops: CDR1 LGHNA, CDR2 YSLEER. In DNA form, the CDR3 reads TGCGCCAGCAGCCAAGGACAGGGAGTACGTGGCTACACCTTC. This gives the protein CASSQGQGVRGYTF.

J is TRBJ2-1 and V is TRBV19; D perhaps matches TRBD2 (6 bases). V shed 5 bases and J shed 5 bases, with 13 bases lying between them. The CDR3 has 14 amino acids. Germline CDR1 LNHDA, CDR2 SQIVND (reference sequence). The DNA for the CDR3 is TGTGCCAGTAGTTCCGGGAGCTTCGACAATGAGCAGTTCTTC. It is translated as CASSSGSFDNEQFF. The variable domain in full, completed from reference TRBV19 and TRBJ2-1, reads DGGITQSPKYLFRKEGQNVTLSCEQNLNHDAMYWYRQDPGQGLRLIYYSQIVNDFQKGDIAEGYSVSREKKESFPLTVTSAQKNPTAFYLCASSSGSFDNEQFFGPGTRLTVL.

The chain's CDR3 is CASITTGIGEQFF. DNA of the CDR3: TGTGCCAGCATTACTACGGGGATTGGTGAGCAGTTCTTC. The chain joins TRBV6-5 to TRBJ2-1, with D perhaps matching TRBD2 (5 bases). V gave up 7 bases and J gave up 9 bases, with 16 bases separating them. Per the germline V gene, CDR1 is MNHEY and CDR2 is SVGAGI. The CDR3 spans 13 residues.